A single sample gave rise to the 21 T cell receptor beta chains below, sequenced in a study of regulatory T cells in long-lasting Graves disease. As to time point: newly diagnosed GD, antithyroid drugs for less than 3 months. Extracted PBMC RNA gave rise to the TCR library. The TCR beta library used iRepertoire HTBI primers with Arm-PCR amplification of CDR3. MiXCR, applied by TCRdb to the multiplex PCR reads, yields one record per CDR3 protein. The table includes roughly 420,000 distinct CDR3 sequences, roughly a sixth detected once. The sample in question was peripheral blood mononuclear cells (PBMCs), obtained at new diagnosis, from a patient treated with antithyroid drugs. All receptors come from a female donor with Graves disease.

This clonotype was detected many times. The chain employs TRBV12-3 or TRBV12-4 and TRBJ1-5, with D perhaps TRBD1 (6 bases). This CDR3 is built from 14 residues. Trimming shortened V by 4 bases and J by 5 bases, and 12 bases separated the two germline ends. CDR3 residues: CASSYPGGDQPQHF. Here the CDR3 DNA reads TGTGCCAGCAGTTACCCGGGGGGCGATCAGCCCCAGCATTTT.

This clonotype came up many times. In DNA, the CDR3 is TGTGCCAGCAGCTTATCAGGGGTGTTGGATACGCAGTATTTT. Translation gives CASSLSGVLDTQYF. V usage is TRBV7-3 and J usage is TRBJ2-3, with D perhaps TRBD1 (6 bases). Germline CDR1 and CDR2: SGHTA and FQGTGA. CDR3 length: 14 amino acids. V was shortened by 2 bases and J by 6 bases, with 12 bases between the two germline ends. The variable domain in full, completed from reference TRBV7-3 and TRBJ2-3, reads GAGVSQTPSNKVTEKGKYVELRCDPISGHTALYWYRQSLGQGPEFLIYFQGTGAADDSGLPNDRFFAVRPEGSVSTLKIQRTERGDSAVYLCASSLSGVLDTQYFGPGTRLTVL.

This clonotype was counted at least ten times. J is TRBJ2-5 and V is TRBV7-3, with TRBD1 as a possible D gene (5 bases). The CDR3 consists of 14 residues. From germline, CDR1 is SGHTA and CDR2 FQGTGA. Trimming took off 1 base at V and 3 bases at J, with 9 bases between the two ends. CDR3 in DNA: TGTGCCAGCAGCTTAAGGGGCCAGAAAGAGACCCAGTACTTC. Protein sequence: CASSLRGQKETQYF.

The chain recombines TRBV10-1 with TRBJ2-2; 7 bases align to TRBD1. The CDR3 has 12 residues. CDR1 and CDR2 (germline): WNHNN, SYGVQD (reference sequence). Trimming cost V 10 bases and J 6 bases; bases outside gene matches: 5. CDR3 nucleotides: TGCGCCACCAGACAGGGCGCCGGGGAGCTGTTTTTT. It translates to CATRQGAGELFF.

Many counts were recorded for this clonotype. The chain joins TRBV6-2 or TRBV6-3 to TRBJ1-3, with a tentative D call TRBD1 (6 bases). Germline loops: CDR1 MNHEY, CDR2 SVGEGT. V shed 3 bases and J shed 0 bases, with 18 bases lying between them. The length of the CDR3 is 18 residues. The CDR3 nucleotides read TGTGCCAGCAGTTATAAGACAGGCAGTCCGATCTCTGGAAACACCATATATTTT. Protein sequence: CASSYKTGSPISGNTIYF.

The CDR3 region has the DNA TGTGCCAGTAGTATAGTGGTCAGGACTCAAGAGACCCAGTACTTC. Its protein product is CASSIVVRTQETQYF. The chain employs TRBV19 and TRBJ2-5; D might be TRBD2 (5 bases). Germline CDR1 LNHDA, CDR2 SQIVND (reference sequence). The CDR3 runs 15 residues. The V end was cut by 1 base, the J end by 2 bases, with 11 bases between.

There are many counts of this clonotype. The genes are TRBV7-2 and TRBJ2-3; D remains unclear. This CDR3 is 14 amino acids long. CDR1 and CDR2 from the germline V gene are SGHTA and FQGNSA. V was pared by 3 bases and J by 0 bases, with 7 bases between. DNA for the CDR3: TGTGCCAGCAGCTTGATGCACAGCACAGATACGCAGTATTTT. It translates to CASSLMHSTDTQYF.

The V and J genes are TRBV29-1 and TRBJ1-2; no clear D gene. The germline V gene has CDR1 SQVTM and CDR2 ANQGSEA. CDR3 length: 9 amino acids. Trimming stripped 3 bases from V and 8 bases from J, with 4 bases between. The CDR3 region is CSVEQGYTF. CDR3 nucleotide sequence: TGCAGCGTTGAGCAGGGCTACACCTTC.

This clonotype occurred a few times. The chain carries TRBV20-1 and TRBJ2-1; 7 nucleotides align to TRBD1. The V gene's germline CDR1 is DFQATT and CDR2 SNEGSKA (reference sequence). V dropped 7 bases and J dropped 8; count of bases not matched to a gene: 11. The CDR3 is 13 residues long. The CDR3 DNA reads as TGCAGTGAAGTGGACAGGATGGGCGATGAGCAGTTCTTC. Protein: CSEVDRMGDEQFF.

Regarding this clonotype: A read error may be the cause here, since a much bigger clone is one base away. This rearrangement joins TRBV6-1 to TRBJ1-2; 7 bases are shared with TRBD1. The V gene end was trimmed by 5 bases and the J gene end by 4 bases; junction bases not matched to a gene: 7. The CDR3 contains 14 residues. Germline-derived CDR1 and CDR2 are MNHNS and SASEGT. CDR3 bases: TGTGCCAGCAGTCACCGACAGGGACCCTATGGCTACACCTTC. This codes for CASSHRQGPYGYTF.

This clonotype was counted ten times or more. The V and J genes are TRBV7-2 and TRBJ1-1; D gene unclear. V gave up 5 bases and J gave up 0 bases, with 13 bases separating them. CDR3 length: 15 residues. Germline V gives CDR1 SGHTA, CDR2 FQGNSA. The CDR3 DNA follows: TGTGCCAGCAGCCCCAGGCTGGACCTGAACACTGAAGCTTTCTTT. This translates into CASSPRLDLNTEAFF.

In its sample, this clonotype was seen many times. The chain has TRBV5-6 and TRBJ1-1; 9 nucleotides agree with TRBD1. The CDR3 contains 14 residues. CDR1 SGHDT and CDR2 YYEEEE come from the germline V gene. The ends lost 2 bases at V and 3 bases at J; junction bases unmatched: 2. The CDR3 nucleotides read TGTGCCAGCAGCTTCGGACAGGGGCACACTGAAGCTTTCTTT. Its translation is CASSFGQGHTEAFF. The variable domain in full, completed from reference TRBV5-6 and TRBJ1-1, reads DAGVTQSPTHLIKTRGQQVTLRCSPKSGHDTVSWYQQALGQGPQFIFQYYEEEERQRGNFPDRFSGHQFPNYSSELNVNALLLGDSALYLCASSFGQGHTEAFFGQGTRLTVV.

This clonotype was counted between two and nine times. The V call is TRBV30, the J call TRBJ2-3, with 9 bases fitting TRBD1. The V and J ends lost 4 bases and 4 bases, in that order; junction bases with no gene match: 6. The V gene's germline CDR1 is GTSNPN and CDR2 SVGIG (reference sequence). There are 14 residues in the CDR3. Written as DNA, the CDR3 is TGTGCCTGGAAGGACAGGGGTACGGCAGATACGCAGTATTTT. Its protein product is CAWKDRGTADTQYF.

At least ten counts were recorded for this clonotype. The genes are TRBV29-1 and TRBJ2-1; 8 bases map to TRBD1. The J segment lost 9 bases and the V segment lost 6 bases, leaving 10 bases of the junction unmatched. Germline V gene sequence: CDR1 SQVTM, CDR2 ANQGSEA. There are 13 residues in the CDR3. CDR3 in DNA: TGCAGCGTCCGCGCGGACAGGGTGGGTGAGCAGTTCTTC. Protein product: CSVRADRVGEQFF.

CDR3 residues: CASTPGLAGLETQYF. CDR3 bases: TGTGCCAGCACCCCGGGACTAGCGGGTCTAGAGACCCAGTACTTC. The chain uses TRBV12-3 or TRBV12-4 and TRBJ2-1; 12 bases fit TRBD2. The end of the DNA is better explained by TRBJ2-5, so the J call may be wrong. CDR3 size: 15 residues.

This clonotype was counted at least ten times. The gene calls are TRBV10-3 and TRBJ1-1; no firm D call. The germline gives CDR1 ENHRY, CDR2 SYGVKD. The V end lost 4 bases, the J end lost 11 bases, and 20 bases lay between the germline ends. The CDR3 length is 14 residues. CDR3 sequence (DNA): TGTGCCATCAGTGGGTCCGAGAAAACCGCCGGGGCTTTCTTT. This sequence encodes CAISGSEKTAGAFF.

The chain joins TRBV9 to TRBJ2-6, with a possible D match to TRBD2 (7 bases). Trimming stripped 3 bases from V and 1 base from J, with 11 bases between. The length of the CDR3 is 16 residues. The germline gives CDR1 SGDLS, CDR2 YYNGEE. CDR3 sequence: CASSGGGTSGANVLTF. The CDR3, as DNA: TGTGCCAGCAGCGGGGGGGGGACATCTGGGGCCAACGTCCTGACTTTC.

In its sample, this clonotype was seen once. A read error likely explains this, since a far larger clone differs by one base. This chain connects TRBV7-9 to TRBJ1-1; D unresolved. Germline assignment: CDR1 SEHNR and CDR2 FQNEAQ (reference sequence). This CDR3 contains 13 residues. The CDR3 nucleotides are TGTGCCAGCAGCTACTCAAGAGGGCCCGAGGCTCTCTTT. This sequence encodes CASSYSRGPEALF.

This clonotype came up many times. V and J are TRBV6-2 or TRBV6-3 and TRBJ1-6, with 7 bases that match TRBD1. The CDR3 loop spans 16 amino acids. V dropped 2 bases and J dropped 8; count of bases not matched to a gene: 9. Germline CDR1 reads MNHEY; CDR2 reads SVGEGT. The CDR3 bases are TGTGCCAGCAGTTACGCGGGACAGTATAAAGATTCACCCCTCCACTTT. Protein: CASSYAGQYKDSPLHF.

This clonotype was seen at least ten times. V and J are TRBV20-1 and TRBJ2-1; 8 positions match TRBD2. The CDR3 is 15 residues long. Trimming removed 0 bases from V and 10 bases from J; junction bases left unmatched: 11. Per the germline V gene, CDR1 is DFQATT and CDR2 is SNEGSKA (reference sequence). CDR3 protein: CSARDRSGRGMEQFF. CDR3 nucleotides: TGCAGTGCTAGAGATAGAAGCGGGAGAGGTATGGAGCAGTTCTTC.

To note about this clonotype: This likely came from a read error, as a far larger clone is one base away. The chain employs TRBV5-5 and TRBJ1-1; 11 nucleotides agree with TRBD1. Trimming cost V 6 bases and J 3 bases; bases outside gene matches: 7. Germline V gene lookup returns CDR1 SGHKS and CDR2 YYEKEE (reference sequence). The CDR3 sequence is 15 residues long. The CDR3 nucleotides are TGTGCCAGCACCCTCGGACAGGGGGCGGACACTGAAGCTTTCTTT. Translated, it gives CASTLGQGADTEAFF.